The 32 T cell receptor beta chains presented below share a single source sample, sequenced in a study of EBV T-cell therapy then PD-1 blockade in nasopharyngeal carcinoma. Treatment indicated: AdE1-LMPpoly-expanded autologous EBV-specific T-cell therapy followed by anti-PD-1 nivolumab. No antigen has been assigned to these receptors. Profiled with immunoSEQ multiplex PCR; TCRdb holds only in-frame clones, not every one. Altogether about 22,000 clones are present, roughly four fifths being singletons, with the ten largest covering 20% to 30%. Sequencing was performed on CD8+ T cells from blood, taken at day -245 from a patient whose treatment included autologous EBV-specific T cells and nivolumab. These TCRs come from a man aged 35-49 years with nasopharyngeal carcinoma.

CDR3 region: CASSQAGLYGYTF. For the CDR3, the DNA is TGCGCCAGCAGCCAAGCAGGGTTATATGGCTACACCTTC. This chain links TRBV4-1 with TRBJ1-2; D might be TRBD1 (5 bases). Germline V gene sequence: CDR1 MGHRA, CDR2 YSYEKL. V gave up 1 base and J gave up 5 bases, with 8 bases separating them. The CDR3 loop spans 13 amino acids.

The rearrangement uses TRBV7-9 and TRBJ2-5; possible D gene TRBD1, 5 bases. CDR1 SEHNR and CDR2 FQNEAQ come from the germline V gene (reference sequence). V was cut by 3 bases and J by 5 bases, with 10 bases left in between. The CDR3 contains 13 residues. Here the CDR3 reads CASSLRQGETQYF. The CDR3 DNA follows: TGTGCCAGCAGCTTGCGTCAGGGTGAGACCCAGTACTTC. Looking up the rest from reference TRBV7-9 and TRBJ2-5 gives the full variable domain: DTGVSQNPRHKITKRGQNVTFRCDPISEHNRLYWYRQTLGQGPEFLTYFQNEAQLEKSRLLSDRFSAERPKGSFSTLEIQRTEQGDSAMYLCASSLRQGETQYFGPGTRLLVL.

This clone was detected once. This chain links TRBV7-9 with TRBJ2-2; D not certain. Germline V CDR1 and CDR2: SEHNR, FQNEAQ (reference sequence). The CDR3 extends over 14 amino acids. Deletions cut 2 bases from V and 4 bases from J, with 8 bases between. The CDR3 region is CASSLMGITGELFF. CDR3 coding DNA: TGTGCCAGCAGCTTAATGGGGATCACCGGGGAGCTGTTTTTT.

The gene calls are TRBV4-3 and TRBJ2-7; D remains unclear. Germline loops: CDR1 LGHNA, CDR2 YSLEER. This CDR3 has 13 residues. V lost 0 bases to trimming and J lost 5 bases, with 8 bases between them. CDR3 sequence reads: CASSQDHQNEQYF. The CDR3 bases are TGCGCCAGCAGCCAAGATCACCAGAACGAGCAGTACTTC.

This rearrangement joins TRBV9 to TRBJ1-2; 7 positions agree with TRBD1. The V gene's germline CDR1 is SGDLS and CDR2 YYNGEE. CDR3 length: 12 amino acids. J was trimmed by 4 bases and V by 6 bases; bases with no gene match: 3. CDR3 sequence (DNA): TGTGCCAGCACTGACAGGGTCTATGGCTACACCTTC. Encoded protein: CASTDRVYGYTF.

This chain uses TRBV7-9 with TRBJ2-5, with D hard to call. Between the trimmed V and J ends, which lost 5 bases and 2 bases, there was a span of 9 bases. The length of the CDR3 is 13 residues. In germline, CDR1 is SEHNR, CDR2 FQNEAQ (reference sequence). As DNA, the CDR3 is TGTGCCAGCAGCCCCTCACTGCAAGAGACCCAGTACTTC. It yields the protein CASSPSLQETQYF. The full variable domain, rest sourced from reference TRBV7-9 and TRBJ2-5, is DTGVSQNPRHKITKRGQNVTFRCDPISEHNRLYWYRQTLGQGPEFLTYFQNEAQLEKSRLLSDRFSAERPKGSFSTLEIQRTEQGDSAMYLCASSPSLQETQYFGPGTRLLVL.

This clone ranks as medium-sized (0.01 to 0.1%). The V and J genes are TRBV27 and TRBJ2-7, with TRBD1 matching 11 bases. Germline lookup yields CDR1 MNHEY and CDR2 SMNVEV (reference sequence). Unmatched junction bases numbered 5, after V lost 6 bases and J lost 4 bases. The CDR3 is 14 amino acids. CDR3 in amino acids: CASRIGTGGYEQYF. The CDR3 DNA follows: TGTGCCAGCAGAATAGGGACAGGGGGTTACGAGCAGTACTTC.

The chain carries TRBV19 and TRBJ2-7; tentatively, D is TRBD1 (7 bases). The CDR3 loop spans 14 amino acids. The germline V gene encodes CDR1 LNHDA and CDR2 SQIVND (reference sequence). Trimming left V 3 bases short and J 4 bases short, with 13 bases between. This CDR3 reads CASSMEQGRYEQYF. For the CDR3, the DNA is TGTGCCAGTAGTATGGAACAGGGGAGGTACGAGCAGTACTTC.

This clone is judged medium-sized (0.01 to 0.1%). The J gene is TRBJ1-1, the V gene TRBV4-1, with D perhaps TRBD1 (6 bases). V was cut by 4 bases and J by 1 base, with 13 bases left in between. CDR1 and CDR2 (germline): MGHRA, YSYEKL. The CDR3 has 15 residues. CDR3 sequence: CASSPTSTGNTEAFF. The CDR3 DNA is TGCGCCAGCAGCCCGACCTCGACAGGGAACACTGAAGCTTTCTTT.

The rearrangement uses TRBV12-3 or TRBV12-4 and TRBJ2-1; TRBD2 might be the D (6 bases). The CDR3 has 12 residues. V lost 4 bases and J lost 13, with 14 bases in between. In DNA, the CDR3 is TGTGCCAGCAGTTCCGGGGAGGTTCCCCAGTTCTTC. Translated: CASSSGEVPQFF.

The V and J genes are TRBV7-9 and TRBJ1-6; 8 bases line up with TRBD1. CDR3 length: 15 amino acids. Trimming took 11 bases from V and 3 from J; bases not matched to a gene: 9. Germline lookup yields CDR1 SEHNR and CDR2 FQNEAQ (reference sequence). The CDR3 region is CALGQTGDYNSPLHF. CDR3 nucleotide sequence: TGTGCCCTGGGGCAGACAGGGGACTATAATTCACCCCTCCACTTT.

The genes are TRBV4-2 and TRBJ1-4; D is possibly TRBD1 (5 bases). V was cut by 3 bases and J by 12 bases, with 29 bases left in between. Germline V gene data show CDR1 as LGHNA and CDR2 as YNFKEQ. The CDR3 is made up of 18 amino acids. The chain's CDR3 is CASSQEYDIVGRKGELFF. The CDR3, as DNA: TGTGCCAGCAGCCAGGAATACGACATTGTGGGGCGAAAAGGGGAACTGTTTTTT.

CDR3 loop: CASSQGFNEQFF. CDR3 coding DNA: TGCGCCAGCAGCCAAGGTTTCAATGAGCAGTTCTTC. This chain joins TRBV4-1 and TRBJ2-1; D is ambiguous. CDR1 and CDR2 (germline): MGHRA, YSYEKL. The CDR3 is made up of 12 amino acids. V lost 1 base and J lost 6, with 4 bases in between.

The chain recombines TRBV7-9 with TRBJ2-7, with 9 bases that match TRBD1. Trimming at V came to 5 bases and at J to 4 bases, leaving 15 bases not matched to a gene. CDR3 length: 17 residues. Germline assignment: CDR1 SEHNR and CDR2 FQNEAQ (reference sequence). Here the CDR3 DNA reads TGTGCCAGCAGCCCCCCGAGGAGTACAGGGGGCTTGTACGAGCAGTACTTC. It is translated as CASSPPRSTGGLYEQYF.

The V call is TRBV6-4, the J call TRBJ2-3; 9 bases fit TRBD2. CDR3 length: 17 amino acids. CDR1 MRHNA and CDR2 SNTAGT come from the germline V gene. J gave up 2 bases and V 0 bases, and 6 bases lay outside the gene matches. CDR3 coding DNA: TGTGCCAGCAGTGACTCGGCAAGCGGGGGGCACACAGATACGCAGTATTTT. Amino acid sequence: CASSDSASGGHTDTQYF.

V and J are TRBV24-1 and TRBJ2-5, with a tentative D call TRBD1 (6 bases). Trimming stripped 5 bases from V and 3 bases from J, with 12 bases between. Per the germline V gene, CDR1 is KGHDR and CDR2 is SFDVKD. The CDR3 spans 14 residues. CDR3 sequence: CATSGWTAKETQYF. Here the CDR3 DNA reads TGTGCCACCAGTGGCTGGACAGCCAAAGAGACCCAGTACTTC.

This chain joins TRBV7-6 and TRBJ2-2; a weak D match, TRBD1 (5 bases). This CDR3 is 19 amino acids long. The germline gives CDR1 SGHVS, CDR2 FNYEAQ. V lost 1 base to trimming and J lost 4 bases, with 22 bases between them. The CDR3 coding sequence is TGTGCCAGCAGCTTAGGTCCAGGGCCATGGCATTTTCGCACCGGGGAGCTGTTTTTT. It translates to CASSLGPGPWHFRTGELFF.

This clone was found once. This chain links TRBV12-5 with TRBJ1-3; D unclear. V was clipped by 5 bases and J by 4 bases, with 9 bases between them. Looked up from germline, CDR1 is LGHNT and CDR2 is FRNRAP. The CDR3 contains 13 residues. CDR3 in amino acids: CASGDNRGNTIYF. CDR3 bases: TGTGCTAGTGGTGACAACCGGGGAAACACCATATATTTT. Supplemented by reference TRBV12-5 and TRBJ1-3, the full variable domain reads DARVTQTPRHKVTEMGQEVTMRCQPILGHNTVFWYRQTMMQGLELLAYFRNRAPLDDSGMPKDRFSAEMPDATLATLKIQPSEPRDSAVYFCASGDNRGNTIYFGEGSWLTVV.

This clone came up a few times. The chain is built from TRBV7-9 and TRBJ2-1, with a tentative D call TRBD2 (5 bases). Per the germline V gene, CDR1 is SEHNR and CDR2 is FQNEAQ (reference sequence). The CDR3 extends over 14 amino acids. Trimming took 4 bases from V and 8 from J, leaving 15 bases between them. The CDR3 sequence is CASSSSIWTDEQFF. CDR3 coding DNA: TGTGCCAGCAGCTCTAGCATATGGACCGATGAGCAGTTCTTC. The full variable domain, rest sourced from reference TRBV7-9 and TRBJ2-1, is DTGVSQNPRHKITKRGQNVTFRCDPISEHNRLYWYRQTLGQGPEFLTYFQNEAQLEKSRLLSDRFSAERPKGSFSTLEIQRTEQGDSAMYLCASSSSIWTDEQFFGPGTRLTVL.

The V gene is TRBV5-4, the J gene TRBJ2-5, with D possibly being TRBD2 (5 bases). This CDR3 is 14 amino acids long. The V end was cut by 3 bases, the J end by 1 base, with 10 bases between. Germline loops: CDR1 SGHNT, CDR2 YYREEE (reference sequence). This chain's CDR3 is CASSSVSVQETQYF. The CDR3, as DNA: TGTGCCAGCAGCTCGGTTAGCGTCCAAGAGACCCAGTACTTC.

The V and J genes are TRBV9 and TRBJ2-1; no clear D gene. CDR3 length: 13 residues. Per the germline V gene, CDR1 is SGDLS and CDR2 is YYNGEE. V was trimmed by 1 base and J by 4 bases, leaving 6 bases between them. This CDR3 reads CASSVSTYNEQFF. The CDR3 region has the DNA TGTGCCAGCAGCGTATCTACTTACAATGAGCAGTTCTTC.

This rearrangement joins TRBV4-1 to TRBJ2-1, with D perhaps matching TRBD1 (6 bases). The germline V gene encodes CDR1 MGHRA and CDR2 YSYEKL. This CDR3 region has 14 residues. V lost 5 bases and J 3 bases, leaving 11 bases between the germline ends. CDR3 bases: TGCGCCAGCAGCGGCAGGGGAAGCTACAATGAGCAGTTCTTC. Translated, it gives CASSGRGSYNEQFF.

The rearrangement joins TRBV19 to TRBJ1-5; the D is unclear. V was trimmed by 6 bases and J by 4 bases, leaving 13 bases between them. The CDR3 loop spans 14 amino acids. Germline values: CDR1 LNHDA, CDR2 SQIVND (reference sequence). CDR3 residues: CASSPGQKNQPQHF. In nucleotides, the CDR3 is TGTGCCAGTAGCCCGGGTCAGAAGAATCAGCCCCAGCATTTT.

The chain recombines TRBV19 with TRBJ1-1, with TRBD1 matching 7 bases. This CDR3 is 14 amino acids long. Germline trimming cut 3 bases from V and 5 bases from J; bases unmatched to any gene: 6. Germline V gene lookup returns CDR1 LNHDA and CDR2 SQIVND (reference sequence). Here the CDR3 reads CASSMGQGVTEAFF. The CDR3 nucleotides read TGTGCCAGTAGTATGGGTCAGGGGGTAACTGAAGCTTTCTTT. Combining the CDR3 with reference TRBV19 and TRBJ1-1 gives the whole variable domain DGGITQSPKYLFRKEGQNVTLSCEQNLNHDAMYWYRQDPGQGLRLIYYSQIVNDFQKGDIAEGYSVSREKKESFPLTVTSAQKNPTAFYLCASSMGQGVTEAFFGQGTRLTVV.

The chain recombines TRBV13 with TRBJ1-1; D is uncertain. With 7 bases removed from V and 4 bases from J, the gap between germline ends came to 7 bases. The CDR3 spans 11 residues. Germline V lookup: CDR1 PRHDT, CDR2 FYEKMQ (reference sequence). The CDR3: CASKVVTEAFF. The CDR3 nucleotides are TGTGCCAGCAAGGTCGTCACTGAAGCTTTCTTT.

The chain combines TRBV10-3 with TRBJ2-2, with 7 nucleotides matching TRBD1. V shed 2 bases, J shed 0 bases, and the junction held 15 bases outside the gene matches. Germline V lookup: CDR1 ENHRY, CDR2 SYGVKD. The CDR3 contains 20 residues. CDR3 residues: CAISEPGTAIARANTGELFF. The CDR3 coding sequence is TGTGCCATCAGTGAGCCTGGGACAGCCATAGCCCGCGCGAACACCGGGGAGCTGTTTTTT.

This chain joins TRBV12-3 or TRBV12-4 and TRBJ1-2, with D tentatively TRBD1 (5 bases). V lost 1 base, J lost 13 bases, and 13 bases lay in between. CDR3 size: 12 residues. The CDR3 bases are TGTGCCAGCAGTTTAGGTGGCAGGGTCGGCACCTTC. As protein: CASSLGGRVGTF.

V and J are TRBV25-1 and TRBJ2-5; TRBD2 matches 11 bases. V gave up 8 bases and J gave up 7 bases; unmatched junction bases: 21. The germline gives CDR1 MGHDK, CDR2 SYGVNS. The CDR3 sequence is 18 residues long. The CDR3 DNA follows: TGTGCCAGCGGAGGGCCCGATGGGCCTAGCGGGGGGCGGGGGACCCAGTACTTC. Translating it yields CASGGPDGPSGGRGTQYF.

V is TRBV29-1 and J is TRBJ1-2; TRBD1 matches 9 bases. J was trimmed by 5 bases and V by 6 bases; bases with no gene match: 10. CDR3 length: 14 amino acids. The germline V gene has CDR1 SQVTM and CDR2 ANQGSEA. CDR3 residues: CSVAGQGLGYGYTF. The CDR3 nucleotides are TGCAGCGTCGCAGGACAGGGGCTGGGGTATGGCTACACCTTC. Looking up the rest from reference TRBV29-1 and TRBJ1-2 gives the full variable domain: SAVISQKPSRDICQRGTSLTIQCQVDSQVTMMFWYRQQPGQSLTLIATANQGSEATYESGFVIDKFPISRPNLTFSTLTVSNMSPEDSSIYLCSVAGQGLGYGYTFGSGTRLTVV.

CDR3 sequence reads: CASSPLLGAPNTGELFF. CDR3 coding DNA: TGTGCCAGCAGCCCCCTTTTGGGGGCCCCGAACACCGGGGAGCTGTTTTTT. The rearrangement joins TRBV9 to TRBJ2-2; TRBD1 might be the D (6 bases). Germline-derived CDR1 and CDR2 are SGDLS and YYNGEE. The CDR3 length is 17 residues. V shed 4 bases and J shed 0 bases, with 16 bases lying between them.

The chain joins TRBV5-1 to TRBJ2-7; D might be TRBD1 (7 bases). This CDR3 has 14 amino acids. Trimming took 4 bases from V and 2 from J, leaving 13 bases between them. The germline CDR1 and CDR2 sequences are SGHRS and YFSETQ. The DNA of the CDR3 is TGCGCCAGCAGCGCAGGGGGGCGGACCTACGAGCAGTACTTC. Translated: CASSAGGRTYEQYF.

The rearrangement uses TRBV15 and TRBJ1-4; TRBD1 is a possible D gene (5 bases). Germline V gene data show CDR1 as LNHNV and CDR2 as YYDKDF (reference sequence). V lost 1 base to trimming and J lost 7 bases, with 7 bases between them. This CDR3 contains 13 residues. This CDR3 reads CATSRGGVEKLFF. Here the CDR3 DNA reads TGTGCCACCAGCAGAGGAGGGGTTGAAAAACTGTTTTTT.